The source of this T cell receptor (beta chain) is a study of radiotherapy plus CTLA-4 blockade in lung cancer. Using immunoSEQ multiplex PCR, the repertoire was profiled, and TCRdb retains in-frame clones only, with some absent. The sample shows around 37,000 clones, 70% to 75% of them seen only once. The sample holds a few counts of this clone. CDR1 MNHNY and CDR2 SVGAGI come from the germline V gene (reference sequence). The CDR3 is made up of 15 amino acids. The germline V and J ends were trimmed by 2 bases and 6 bases, with 14 bases remaining between them. The clonotype originates from a human donor with non-small cell lung cancer that progressed on radiotherapy plus ipilimumab. The gene calls are TRBV6-6 and TRBJ2-1; D is unclear. The source was peripheral blood, collected from a patient treated with radiotherapy plus ipilimumab. The DNA for the CDR3 is TGTGCCAGCAGTTACCAAACCCATCCTGGCAATGAGCAGTTCTTC. As protein: CASSYQTHPGNEQFF.